Only a few counts were recorded for the clone carrying this T cell receptor (beta chain). These data are taken from a study of regulatory T cells in long-lasting Graves disease. In building TCR beta libraries, iRepertoire HTBI primers were used together with Arm-PCR of CDR3 regions. TCRdb reprocessed the multiplex PCR reads via MiXCR and lists one record per CDR3 protein. The data show roughly 530,000 distinct CDR3 sequences, roughly 16% seen once. The time point denotes: newly diagnosed GD, antithyroid drugs for less than 3 months. PBMC RNA was the source of the TCR library. This CDR3 has 13 residues. In germline, CDR1 is MNHEY, CDR2 SMNVEV (reference sequence). V dropped 2 bases and J dropped 6 bases, with 10 bases sitting between them. This same sample was also part of a study on T cells in Graves' hyperthyroidism and ophthalmopathy.

The V gene is TRBV27, the J gene TRBJ1-1; D is possibly TRBD1 (6 bases). The specimen was peripheral blood mononuclear cells (PBMCs), collected at new diagnosis, from a patient treated with antithyroid drugs. The clonotype comes from a woman aged 40-65 years with Graves disease. CDR3 region: CASSLHDRSEAFF. CDR3 in DNA: TGTGCCAGCAGTTTACATGACAGGTCTGAAGCTTTCTTT.